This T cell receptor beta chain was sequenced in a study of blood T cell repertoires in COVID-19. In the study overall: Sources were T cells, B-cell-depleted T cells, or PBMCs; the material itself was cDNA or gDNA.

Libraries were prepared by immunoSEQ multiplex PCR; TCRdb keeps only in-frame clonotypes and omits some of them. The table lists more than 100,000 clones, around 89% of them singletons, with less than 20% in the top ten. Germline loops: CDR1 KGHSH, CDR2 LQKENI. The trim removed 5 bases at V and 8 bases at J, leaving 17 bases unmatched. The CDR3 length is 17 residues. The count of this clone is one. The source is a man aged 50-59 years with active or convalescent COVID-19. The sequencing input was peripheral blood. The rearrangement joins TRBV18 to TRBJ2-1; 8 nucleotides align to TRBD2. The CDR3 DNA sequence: TGTGCCAGCTCATCCCGTTCGTCTCCGGGGGGGCTGGATGAGCAGTTCTTC. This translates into CASSSRSSPGGLDEQFF.